The present T cell receptor (beta chain) was sequenced within a study of T cell responses to AZD1222 COVID-19 vaccine. Profiling relied on immunoSEQ multiplex PCR, and the TCRdb table lists in-frame clones only, not all of them. The data hold more than 150,000 clones, with around 87% observed a single time. Trimming left V 2 bases short and J 10 bases short, with 10 bases between. Germline V lookup: CDR1 SGHRS, CDR2 YFSETQ. This CDR3 comprises 12 residues. Timing groups of about 4 and about 12 weeks for second doses were pooled. The sample was peripheral blood, taken 28 days after the second AZD1222 dose. The chain couples TRBV5-1 to TRBJ2-4; D not resolved. The sequence came from an adult who received the AZD1222 COVID-19 vaccine. The DNA for the CDR3 is TGCGCCAGCAGCTTCGACCAAGAAATTCAGTACTTC. Its translation: CASSFDQEIQYF.